This T cell receptor (beta chain) derives from a study of shared clonotypes between healthy human individuals. Germline-derived CDR1 and CDR2 are MDHEN and SYDVKM. The CDR3 extends over 12 amino acids. Trimming stripped 4 bases from V and 4 bases from J, with 5 bases between. This clone has only one observation. The sample holds other DNA sequences that translate to the same CDR3. Clones were read by immunoSEQ multiplex PCR, and TCRdb kept only the in-frame ones, dropping some. The sample lists over a million clones, about 96% occurring once. The chain has TRBV28 and TRBJ1-3; D unclear. The sequenced material came from naive CD4+ T cells sorted from blood. The subset: CD45RA+ positively selected. The origin of this receptor is a man aged 30 to 45 in good health. The CDR3, as DNA: TGTGCCAGCAGTTCGCCCGGAAACACCATATATTTT. It specifies CASSSPGNTIYF.